This TCR beta chain was recorded in a study of blood T cell repertoires in COVID-19. About the research overall: COVID-19 samples, acute and convalescent, were from the United States, Italy and Spain. PBMCs, B-cell-depleted T cells, or T cells provided the cDNA or gDNA that made up the material.

How the authors handled the data: Amplified reference gene primers provided the basis for estimating nucleated cell counts. The data were produced by immunoSEQ multiplex PCR, yet TCRdb's version contains in-frame clones alone and is incomplete. The DNA was the basis for D and trimming; V, J and clone size are from that table. This table holds over 70,000 clones, 80% to 95% found once. The CDR3 has 16 amino acids. Germline-derived CDR1 and CDR2 are MGHRA and YSYEKL. V shed 0 bases and J shed 4 bases, with 13 bases lying between them. Sequencing was carried out using peripheral blood. This receptor was identified in a man aged 45-60 years with COVID-19, enrolled during active disease. The chain has TRBV4-1 and TRBJ1-5, with D possibly TRBD1 on 5 matching bases. The CDR3 spells CASSQDFTGTNQPQHF. The CDR3 DNA is TGCGCCAGCAGCCAAGATTTTACAGGAACAAATCAGCCCCAGCATTTT.